Below, one T cell receptor (beta chain) is given with its context. Its cognate antigen is unknown. This record comes from a study of T cell repertoires in cytomegalovirus infection. TCRdb fed the reads into MiXCR, producing one record per CDR3 protein. Of roughly 990,000 distinct CDR3 sequences listed, roughly 30% are singletons. The germline V and J ends were trimmed by 4 bases and 4 bases, with 14 bases remaining between them. Germline loops: CDR1 LNHDA, CDR2 SQIVND (reference sequence). The CDR3 contains 15 residues. This rearrangement joins TRBV19 to TRBJ1-5; a weak D match, TRBD1 (5 bases). This receptor was obtained from a human donor in good health (CMV status not recorded). Some clones in this sample may be carry-over from other donors' samples. Sequencing used cultured CD8+ T cells from PBMCs, obtained from culture after CMV antigen stimulation. CDR3: CASSTPGLGNQPQHF. In DNA form, the CDR3 reads TGTGCCAGTAGTACCCCAGGGCTCGGAAATCAGCCCCAGCATTTT. The entire variable domain, with the rest obtained from reference TRBV19 and TRBJ1-5, is as follows: DGGITQSPKYLFRKEGQNVTLSCEQNLNHDAMYWYRQDPGQGLRLIYYSQIVNDFQKGDIAEGYSVSREKKESFPLTVTSAQKNPTAFYLCASSTPGLGNQPQHFGDGTRLSIL.